The 13 T cell receptor beta chains reported below all come from one sample, sequenced in a study of CD8 T cells in Susac syndrome. RNA amounts of roughly 0.45 to 1 ug underwent reverse transcription with random hexamers. From the immunoSEQ multiplex PCR reads, TCRdb called clonotypes with MiXCR, one entry per CDR3 protein. The data contain approximately 180,000 distinct CDR3 sequences, approximately 95% of them singletons. The specimen sequenced was CD4+ T cells from PBMCs. The receptor source for this set is a human donor with multiple sclerosis.

CDR3 residues: CASSGGLAGPQQFF. In DNA, the CDR3 is TGCGCCAGCAGCGGGGGACTAGCGGGACCTCAGCAGTTCTTC. The rearrangement links TRBV5-1 to TRBJ2-1, with 13 bases fitting TRBD2. This CDR3 is built from 14 residues. Germline-derived CDR1 and CDR2 are SGHRS and YFSETQ. Trimming removed 4 bases from V and 11 bases from J; junction bases left unmatched: 6.

This clonotype was seen a single time. The rearrangement joins TRBV12-3 or TRBV12-4 to TRBJ2-1, with D possibly being TRBD1 or TRBD2 (6 bases each). V was cut by 6 bases and J by 7 bases, with 22 bases left in between. The CDR3 runs 16 residues. CDR3 sequence reads: CASRLYWGARLNEQFF. As DNA, the CDR3 is TGTGCCAGCAGACTCTATTGGGGGGCCCGTTTGAATGAGCAGTTCTTC.

The gene calls are TRBV5-1 and TRBJ2-7, with D possibly being TRBD1 (6 bases). V was pared by 4 bases and J by 5 bases, with 16 bases between. This CDR3 is 14 amino acids long. Looked up from germline, CDR1 is SGHRS and CDR2 is YFSETQ. The CDR3 sequence: CASSETGQLNEQYF. CDR3 bases: TGCGCCAGCAGCGAAACAGGGCAGCTAAACGAGCAGTACTTC. The full variable domain, rest sourced from reference TRBV5-1 and TRBJ2-7, is KAGVTQTPRYLIKTRGQQVTLSCSPISGHRSVSWYQQTPGQGLQFLFEYFSETQRNKGNFPGRFSGRQFSNSRSEMNVSTLELGDSALYLCASSETGQLNEQYFGPGTRLTVT.

V usage is TRBV3-1 and J usage is TRBJ1-2; perhaps TRBD1 as D (5 bases). V was clipped by 4 bases and J by 5 bases, with 17 bases between them. Germline-derived CDR1 and CDR2 are LGHDT and YNNKEL (reference sequence). The CDR3 covers 15 residues. The CDR3 loop reads CASSPHRDASYGYTF. CDR3 nucleotide sequence: TGTGCCAGCAGCCCCCACCGGGACGCCTCATATGGCTACACCTTC.

This clonotype came up once. V gene TRBV28 combines with J gene TRBJ2-7; TRBD2 matches at 12 bases. V dropped 2 bases and J dropped 5; count of bases not matched to a gene: 4. Germline CDR1 is MDHEN and CDR2 is SYDVKM. The CDR3 covers 15 residues. The CDR3 region is CASSLLAGGGDEQYF. CDR3 nucleotide sequence: TGTGCCAGCAGTTTACTAGCGGGAGGGGGCGACGAGCAGTACTTC.

This sequence joins TRBV11-3 and TRBJ1-1; weak D call: TRBD1 (6 bases). The CDR3 has 13 residues. Trimming took off 5 bases at V and 8 bases at J, with 15 bases between the two ends. Germline CDR1 reads SGHNT; CDR2 reads YENEEA. CDR3 bases: TGTGCCAGCAGCCAAGGGGGGCAGACCGAAGCTTTCTTT. It specifies CASSQGGQTEAFF.

V is TRBV29-1 and J is TRBJ2-3, with D possibly being TRBD1 (5 bases). The CDR3 is 12 residues long. Trimming took 1 base from V and 5 from J, leaving 7 bases between them. Germline CDR1 is SQVTM and CDR2 is ANQGSEA. CDR3 in DNA: TGCAGCGTTGAAGCAGGGATAGATACGCAGTATTTT. This gives the protein CSVEAGIDTQYF.

This clonotype was counted a single time. The chain combines TRBV29-1 with TRBJ1-3; no definite D call. The germline gives CDR1 SQVTM, CDR2 ANQGSEA. V was cut by 7 bases and J by 4 bases, with 8 bases left in between. CDR3 length: 11 amino acids. The CDR3 is CSGSDGNTIYF. The CDR3 bases are TGCAGCGGGTCGGACGGAAACACCATATATTTT.

This clonotype was counted once. The chain combines TRBV10-2 with TRBJ1-2, with TRBD1 as a possible D gene (5 bases). CDR1 WSHSY and CDR2 SAAADI come from the germline V gene. V lost 6 bases and J 3 bases, leaving 17 bases between the germline ends. This CDR3 contains 15 residues. DNA of the CDR3: TGCGCCAGCAGGCCAGCTCTAGGGGCTGACTATGGCTACACCTTC. Encoded protein: CASRPALGADYGYTF.

The chain joins TRBV5-1 to TRBJ1-6; 8 nucleotides agree with TRBD1. The CDR3 extends over 15 amino acids. V was pared by 4 bases and J by 7 bases, with 7 bases of the junction left unmatched. Germline assignment: CDR1 SGHRS and CDR2 YFSETQ. In DNA, the CDR3 is TGCGCCAGCAGCGGGACAGGATTCCAGAATTCACCCCTCCACTTT. Encoded protein: CASSGTGFQNSPLHF.

This clonotype is a singleton in its sample. The chain has TRBV4-1 and TRBJ2-5; D is possibly TRBD2 (6 bases). Trimming removed 8 bases at V and 4 bases at J, with 20 bases between. The CDR3 is 15 amino acids. Germline CDR1 and CDR2: MGHRA and YSYEKL. The CDR3 DNA is TGCGCCAGCCGCACCGGGACTTCTCCAGGAGAGACCCAGTACTTC. This codes for CASRTGTSPGETQYF.

This clonotype was counted only a few times. The rearrangement links TRBV24-1 to TRBJ2-4; D perhaps matches TRBD1 (6 bases). Germline CDR1 reads KGHDR; CDR2 reads SFDVKD. This CDR3 is built from 14 residues. V lost 3 bases and J lost 4, with 9 bases in between. CDR3 region: CATSDGQGKNIQYF. The CDR3 DNA sequence: TGTGCCACCAGTGATGGGCAGGGGAAAAACATTCAGTACTTC.

The chain uses TRBV19 and TRBJ2-1, with a tentative D call TRBD2 (6 bases). Deletions cut 4 bases from V and 7 bases from J, with 23 bases between. The germline CDR1 and CDR2 sequences are LNHDA and SQIVND (reference sequence). CDR3 size: 17 residues. The CDR3 is CASSNPQAAGAGNEQFF. CDR3 DNA sequence: TGTGCCAGTAGTAACCCCCAAGCTGCGGGCGCGGGGAATGAGCAGTTCTTC. Combining the CDR3 with reference TRBV19 and TRBJ2-1 gives the whole variable domain DGGITQSPKYLFRKEGQNVTLSCEQNLNHDAMYWYRQDPGQGLRLIYYSQIVNDFQKGDIAEGYSVSREKKESFPLTVTSAQKNPTAFYLCASSNPQAAGAGNEQFFGPGTRLTVL.